Included here is one TCR beta chain sequence, with context. This record comes from a study of Ad26.COV2.S vaccination and SARS-CoV-2 variants. Produced via immunoSEQ multiplex PCR; TCRdb's table is partial and in-frame only. The table includes some 450,000 clones, 90% detected once. The sample's treatment: some 19 received Ad26.COV2.S at low or high dose, single or two shots; about 5 received placebo; per-sample allocation not given. Vaccine and placebo recipients were sampled on day 63 after the first injection. Trimming removed 0 bases at V and 8 bases at J, with 10 bases between. CDR1 is ENHRY and CDR2 is SYGVKD in the germline V gene. CDR3 length: 13 residues.

This TCR came from a person between 18 and 59 years old who received the Ad26.COV2.S COVID-19 vaccine or a placebo. Material: peripheral blood, obtained in a trial of Ad26.COV2.S vaccine versus placebo. V usage is TRBV10-3 and J usage is TRBJ1-2; maybe TRBD1 (5 bases). Written as DNA, the CDR3 is TGTGCCATCAGTGAGTCATTAGGGGAAGGCTACACCTTC. As protein: CAISESLGEGYTF.